The next 26 T cell receptor beta chains were all read from a single sample in a study of Graves' ophthalmopathy and Graves' hyperthyroidism (dated by TCRdb to the late 2010s). This sample was sequenced with an Illumina HiSeq 2000. For repertoire sequencing, TCR beta CDR3 regions were amplified from RNA transcripts. HTBI primers and the Qiagen OneStep RT-PCR kit were used in a first-round RT-PCR, which was followed by a second-round multiplex PCR, size selection and purification. The public reads were run again by TCRdb, first through fastp at Q25 and then through MiXCR, and only productive beta chains were kept. Rows merge per CDR3 protein into single entries with the most common DNA and genes. For this sample the table gives 170,000 or so distinct CDR3 sequences, of which roughly two fifths were detected only once. The ten largest clonotypes hold about 8.2% of the sample. Sequencing was performed on peripheral blood. These receptors all come from a young man with Graves' ophthalmopathy. Donor details come from another sample of the same person, matched by shared clones.

J is TRBJ2-5 and V is TRBV7-9, with 13 bases lining up with TRBD2. V shed 4 bases and J 7 bases; nucleotides not matched to a gene: 6. CDR1 is SEHNR, CDR2 FQNEAQ, per germline (reference sequence). The CDR3 is 15 residues long. The CDR3 spells CASSSETSGGRTQYF. DNA for the CDR3: TGTGCCAGCAGCTCCGAGACTAGCGGGGGGCGGACCCAGTACTTC.

V usage is TRBV29-1 and J usage is TRBJ1-1; D gene ambiguous. In germline, CDR1 is SQVTM, CDR2 ANQGSEA. CDR3 length: 12 amino acids. V dropped 5 bases and J dropped 5 bases, with 12 bases sitting between them. CDR3 amino acids: CSVPGDVTEAFF. In nucleotides, the CDR3 is TGCAGCGTTCCCGGCGACGTTACTGAAGCTTTCTTT.

This clonotype was seen repeatedly, ten times or more. The V gene is TRBV30, the J gene TRBJ1-2, with D possibly TRBD1 on 5 matching bases. Looked up from germline, CDR1 is GTSNPN and CDR2 is SVGIG (reference sequence). V gave up 3 bases and J gave up 8 bases, with 16 bases separating them. The CDR3 runs to 13 residues. The CDR3 protein is CAWRGEGPEGYTF. As DNA, the CDR3 is TGTGCCTGGAGGGGGGAAGGACCAGAGGGCTACACCTTC.

The J gene is TRBJ2-7, the V gene TRBV5-1; the D gene could be TRBD1 or TRBD2 (6 bases each). The CDR3 is 16 residues long. The V and J ends lost 4 bases and 0 bases respectively, with 17 bases between them. Per germline, CDR1 SGHRS and CDR2 YFSETQ. CDR3 region: CASSPQGRGSSYEQYF. The CDR3 nucleotides are TGCGCCAGCAGCCCACAGGGACGGGGGAGCTCCTACGAGCAGTACTTC. The variable domain in full, completed from reference TRBV5-1 and TRBJ2-7, reads KAGVTQTPRYLIKTRGQQVTLSCSPISGHRSVSWYQQTPGQGLQFLFEYFSETQRNKGNFPGRFSGRQFSNSRSEMNVSTLELGDSALYLCASSPQGRGSSYEQYFGPGTRLTVT.

The chain joins TRBV12-3 or TRBV12-4 to TRBJ2-7; D is unresolved. The CDR3 has 12 amino acids. Trimming left V 1 base short and J 8 bases short, with 9 bases between. The CDR3 here is CASSLDRAKQYF. CDR3 DNA sequence: TGTGCCAGCAGTTTAGACCGGGCGAAGCAGTACTTC.

This clonotype was picked up many times. The V and J genes are TRBV27 and TRBJ1-6; D remains ambiguous. Germline V CDR1 and CDR2: MNHEY, SMNVEV (reference sequence). The length of the CDR3 is 16 residues. With 3 bases removed from V and 5 bases from J, the gap between germline ends came to 14 bases. CDR3 residues: CASSFWAGRDNSPLHF. The DNA for the CDR3 is TGTGCCAGCAGTTTTTGGGCCGGCCGGGATAATTCACCCCTCCACTTT.

The sample holds many counts of this clonotype. The chain combines TRBV7-2 with TRBJ1-1; possibly TRBD1 for D (6 bases). Trimming removed 5 bases from V and 4 bases from J, with 11 bases in between. Germline V CDR1 and CDR2: SGHTA, FQGNSA. The CDR3 is 13 amino acids. CDR3 coding DNA: TGTGCCAGCAGCCCTGACAGGCGCACTGAAGCTTTCTTT. It specifies CASSPDRRTEAFF.

This clonotype appeared a single time. The J gene is TRBJ2-7, the V gene TRBV6-2 or TRBV6-3, with D possibly matching TRBD2 (5 bases). V was trimmed by 10 bases and J by 5 bases, leaving 15 bases between them. Germline CDR1 MNHEY, CDR2 SVGEGT. This CDR3 is built from 12 residues. CDR3 in DNA: TGTGCCACCGGGGAGACGGTACACGAGCAGTACTTC. This gives the protein CATGETVHEQYF.

This clonotype was detected many times. The chain recombines TRBV19 with TRBJ2-5; 8 bases match TRBD1. The trim removed 4 bases at V and 4 bases at J, leaving 8 bases unmatched. The germline gives CDR1 LNHDA, CDR2 SQIVND (reference sequence). The CDR3 totals 15 residues. The CDR3 nucleotides read TGTGCCAGTAGTACGCGGACAGGGATAGGAGAGACCCAGTACTTC. Amino acid sequence: CASSTRTGIGETQYF.

At least ten counts were recorded for this clonotype. The chain combines TRBV28 with TRBJ2-4; perhaps TRBD2 as D (6 bases). V shed 8 bases and J shed 0 bases, with 23 bases lying between them. The CDR3 is made up of 18 amino acids. Per the germline V gene, CDR1 is MDHEN and CDR2 is SYDVKM. The CDR3 nucleotides are TGTGCCAGCTCCCCAGCCGGGACTTTGGGATTAGCCAAAAACATTCAGTACTTC. Translating gives CASSPAGTLGLAKNIQYF.

This clonotype was observed at least ten times. The chain links TRBV7-2 to TRBJ1-6, with 8 bases that match TRBD1. This CDR3 has 14 amino acids. With 5 bases clipped from V and 7 bases from J, the junction kept 4 bases outside the gene matches. The germline V gene encodes CDR1 SGHTA and CDR2 FQGNSA. The CDR3 DNA reads as TGTGCCAGCAGCGGCCGGGACAGGAATTCACCCCTCCACTTT. This translates into CASSGRDRNSPLHF.

V usage is TRBV6-1 and J usage is TRBJ2-7; D gene uncertain. The CDR3 has 13 amino acids. Deletions cut 3 bases from V and 3 bases from J, with 9 bases between. Per germline, CDR1 MNHNS and CDR2 SASEGT. The CDR3 coding sequence is TGTGCCAGCAGTGAGGGCGTAGTCTACGAGCAGTACTTC. Translating gives CASSEGVVYEQYF.

There are many counts of this clonotype. This chain links TRBV6-2 or TRBV6-3 with TRBJ1-5; D remains ambiguous. Looked up from germline, CDR1 is MNHEY and CDR2 is SVGEGT. The CDR3 covers 14 residues. V was trimmed by 6 bases and J by 4 bases, leaving 13 bases between them. DNA of the CDR3: TGTGCCAGCAGCAGAGCCTTCAGTAATCAGCCCCAGCATTTT. It encodes CASSRAFSNQPQHF.

This clonotype showed up many times. The chain combines TRBV4-1 with TRBJ1-2; D ambiguous. Trimming removed 0 bases at V and 3 bases at J, with 11 bases between. Germline V CDR1 and CDR2: MGHRA, YSYEKL. The CDR3 has 15 residues. CDR3 in DNA: TGCGCCAGCAGCCAAGATCCGGGCGTTGACTATGGCTACACCTTC. This translates into CASSQDPGVDYGYTF.

This clonotype was recorded many times. This rearrangement joins TRBV3-1 to TRBJ2-7, with D unresolved. The CDR3 totals 11 residues. V was pared by 1 base and J by 7 bases, with 5 bases between. Germline-derived CDR1 and CDR2 are LGHDT and YNNKEL (reference sequence). The CDR3 protein is CASSQAEEQYF. The CDR3 region has the DNA TGTGCCAGCAGCCAAGCCGAAGAGCAGTACTTC.

This clonotype was observed many times. The rearrangement uses TRBV15 and TRBJ1-1; D gene unclear. This CDR3 has 15 amino acids. The V and J ends lost 3 bases and 1 base respectively, with 12 bases between them. Germline values: CDR1 LNHNV, CDR2 YYDKDF (reference sequence). CDR3 coding DNA: TGTGCCACCAGCAGGTTTAGGGATTCGAACACTGAAGCTTTCTTT. Residues: CATSRFRDSNTEAFF. Variable domain in full (rest from reference TRBV15 and TRBJ1-1): DAMVIQNPRYQVTQFGKPVTLSCSQTLNHNVMYWYQQKSSQAPKLLFHYYDKDFNNEADTPDNFQSRRPNTSFCFLDIRSPGLGDTAMYLCATSRFRDSNTEAFFGQGTRLTVV.

The CDR3: CASSSNRLLYGYTF. In DNA form, the CDR3 reads TGTGCCAGCAGTTCCAACCGGTTATTATATGGCTACACCTTC. The chain links TRBV28 to TRBJ1-2; D is uncertain. In germline, CDR1 is MDHEN, CDR2 SYDVKM. The CDR3 runs to 14 residues. The ends were cut back, 4 bases at V and 5 bases at J, with 14 bases in the middle.

This clonotype was recorded at least ten times. J is TRBJ1-5 and V is TRBV6-2 or TRBV6-3, with 9 bases that match TRBD1. The CDR3 spans 19 residues. With V trimmed by 2 bases and J by 3 bases, 14 bases remained unmatched. CDR1 and CDR2 from the germline V gene are MNHEY and SVGEGT. In nucleotides, the CDR3 is TGTGCCAGCAGTTACCCACCGGGACAGGGCTCTAGAGTCAATCAGCCCCAGCATTTT. Translating it yields CASSYPPGQGSRVNQPQHF.

This clonotype was seen a few times. As DNA, the CDR3 is TGTGCCAGCGACGGACCTAACTATGGCTACACCTTC. This translates into CASDGPNYGYTF. V is TRBV6-2 or TRBV6-3 and J is TRBJ1-2; D gene unclear. V dropped 8 bases and J dropped 0 bases, with 7 bases sitting between them. This CDR3 spans 12 amino acids. In germline, CDR1 is MNHEY, CDR2 SVGEGT.

The chain recombines TRBV5-1 with TRBJ2-7; 8 nucleotides align to TRBD1. CDR3 size: 15 residues. Germline CDR1 and CDR2: SGHRS and YFSETQ. With 2 bases clipped from V and 2 bases from J, the junction kept 6 bases outside the gene matches. The CDR3 DNA is TGCGCCAGCAGCTTCGGGACAGGCTTTGCCTACGAGCAGTACTTC. Translated, it gives CASSFGTGFAYEQYF.

This clonotype came up many times. The rearrangement links TRBV4-1 to TRBJ2-7, with D possibly TRBD2 on 6 matching bases. This CDR3 spans 16 amino acids. CDR1 is MGHRA and CDR2 is YSYEKL in the germline V gene. Trimming pared 4 bases from V and 4 bases from J, leaving 20 bases between. The CDR3 DNA reads TGCGCCAGCAGCCGCCTAGGGGAGGCTCCGTGGTACGAGCAGTACTTC. This gives the protein CASSRLGEAPWYEQYF.

This clonotype was recorded at least ten times. The V call is TRBV20-1, the J call TRBJ1-1; D call uncertain. V was pared by 5 bases and J by 5 bases, with 15 bases between. This CDR3 comprises 13 residues. Germline V gene lookup returns CDR1 DFQATT and CDR2 SNEGSKA (reference sequence). For the CDR3, the DNA is TGCAGTGCTGAAAACAGCGTGCGTACTGAAGCTTTCTTT. Translation: CSAENSVRTEAFF.

This clonotype showed up many times. This rearrangement joins TRBV4-3 to TRBJ2-7, with a tentative D call TRBD2 (5 bases). The CDR3 totals 17 residues. Between the trimmed V and J ends, which lost 0 bases and 2 bases, there was a span of 17 bases. Per germline, CDR1 LGHNA and CDR2 YSLEER. In DNA form, the CDR3 reads TGCGCCAGCAGCCAAGACCTTAGAGGAGGTTACGCCTACGAGCAGTACTTC. Translation gives CASSQDLRGGYAYEQYF.

The J gene is TRBJ1-2, the V gene TRBV6-2 or TRBV6-3; the match to TRBD1 covers 7 bases. CDR3 length: 14 amino acids. In germline, CDR1 is MNHEY, CDR2 SVGEGT. The V and J ends lost 6 bases and 3 bases, in that order; junction bases with no gene match: 7. This chain's CDR3 is CASSPDREDYGYTF. The CDR3 nucleotides are TGTGCCAGCAGCCCCGACAGGGAGGACTATGGCTACACCTTC.

The table lists this clonotype with a few counts. The V and J genes are TRBV7-2 and TRBJ1-5; D not resolved. CDR1 is SGHTA, CDR2 FQGNSA, per germline. The V end lost 3 bases, the J end lost 4 bases, and 7 bases lay between the germline ends. The CDR3 covers 13 residues. This CDR3 is CASSFVHNQPQHF. The CDR3 DNA reads as TGTGCCAGCAGCTTTGTCCATAATCAGCCCCAGCATTTT.

The genes are TRBV5-5 and TRBJ2-7; D unresolved. This CDR3 is built from 15 residues. V lost 4 bases and J lost 2, with 16 bases in between. Germline assignment: CDR1 SGHKS and CDR2 YYEKEE (reference sequence). The CDR3 bases are TGTGCCAGCAGCCCGAGGTCTGGGTATCCCTACGAGCAGTACTTC. Encoded protein: CASSPRSGYPYEQYF. The whole variable domain, remainder taken from reference TRBV5-5 and TRBJ2-7, is DAGVTQSPTHLIKTRGQQVTLRCSPISGHKSVSWYQQVLGQGPQFIFQYYEKEERGRGNFPDRFSARQFPNYSSELNVNALLLGDSALYLCASSPRSGYPYEQYFGPGTRLTVT.